This TCR beta chain emerged from a study of T and B cells in COVID-19 patients. Each TRB amplification used roughly 240-550 ng of genomic DNA from blood. This CDR3 has 15 residues. The J segment lost 4 bases and the V segment lost 6 bases, leaving 7 bases of the junction unmatched. BIOMED2 TRB-A/B primer pools were used in multiplex TRB PCR. TCRdb reprocessed the multiplex PCR reads with MiXCR, giving one entry per CDR3 protein. Among about a thousand distinct CDR3 sequences listed, 21% were seen once. The rearrangement joins TRBV12-3 or TRBV12-4 to TRBJ2-5, with 11 positions matching TRBD1. Sequencing was performed on blood. This TCR was recovered from a human donor with active COVID-19. The donor label of this sample is uncertain. The CDR3 loop is CASRTGTGGPETQYF. CDR3 coding DNA: TGTGCCAGCAGAACCGGGACAGGGGGGCCAGAGACCCAGTACTTC.